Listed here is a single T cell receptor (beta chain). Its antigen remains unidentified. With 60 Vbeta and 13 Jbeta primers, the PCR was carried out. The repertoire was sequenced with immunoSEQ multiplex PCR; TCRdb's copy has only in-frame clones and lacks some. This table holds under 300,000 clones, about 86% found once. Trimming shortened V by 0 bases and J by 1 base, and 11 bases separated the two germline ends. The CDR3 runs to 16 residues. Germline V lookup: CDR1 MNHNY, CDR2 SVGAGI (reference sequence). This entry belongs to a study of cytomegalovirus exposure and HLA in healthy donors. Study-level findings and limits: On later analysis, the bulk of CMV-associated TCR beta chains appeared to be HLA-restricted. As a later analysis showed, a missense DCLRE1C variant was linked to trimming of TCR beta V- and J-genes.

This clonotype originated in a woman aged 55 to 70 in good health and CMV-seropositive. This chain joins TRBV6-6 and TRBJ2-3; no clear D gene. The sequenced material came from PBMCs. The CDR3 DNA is TGTGCCAGCAGTTACTCGACGGTCGAGGGCACAGATACGCAGTATTTT. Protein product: CASSYSTVEGTDTQYF.